This TCR beta chain was obtained from a study of cytomegalovirus exposure and HLA in healthy donors. The CDR3 covers 17 residues. The J segment lost 3 bases and the V segment lost 1 base, leaving 12 bases of the junction unmatched. Germline CDR1 reads MGHRA; CDR2 reads YSYEKL. General observations from the study: An analysis that came later showed most CMV-associated TCR beta chains appearing HLA-restricted. An analysis was carried out later, and it reportedly showed fewer N-insertions in an Asian-associated ancestry cluster than the approximately 700-donor mean.

This clone occurred once. Its antigen is not identified. Both 60 Vbeta primers and 13 Jbeta primers went into the PCR. TCRdb keeps only in-frame clones here, not all; method: immunoSEQ multiplex PCR. The sample shows over 200,000 clones, roughly 90% of them seen only once. This receptor was obtained from a woman aged 18-29 years in good health and CMV-seronegative. V and J are TRBV4-1 and TRBJ2-7, with 7 bases lining up with TRBD1. The sequencing sample was made of PBMCs. This CDR3 reads CASSQGTTGILFYEQYF. The CDR3 DNA reads TGCGCCAGCAGCCAAGGTACGACAGGGATTCTTTTCTACGAGCAGTACTTC.